This paragraph reports one TCR beta chain. The sample is drawn from a study of blood T cells in healthy people across ages. V dropped 3 bases and J dropped 2 bases, with 4 bases sitting between them. The length of the CDR3 is 11 residues. CDR1 and CDR2 (germline): SQVTM, ANQGSEA. Next came a second PCR, run for about 6 to 12 cycles, which used a sample-barcoded 5' primer along with a J-beta primer mix. A tag from a template-switch adaptor with 12 random nucleotides marked each cDNA molecule. One entry per CDR3 protein, called by TCRdb with MiXCR from the 5' RACE reads. The data contain about 2 million distinct CDR3 sequences, roughly 52% of them singletons. The authors isolated at least 6 million PBMCs per sample.

The sample taken for sequencing was blood. The chain has TRBV29-1 and TRBJ1-2; D unclear. The TCR sequence derives from a woman aged 35 to 49 in good health. The CDR3 DNA follows: TGCAGCGTTGATGAGAACTATGGCTACACCTTC. Residues: CSVDENYGYTF.